These T cell receptor beta chains were read from a single sample in a study of identical twins. One entry per CDR3 protein, called by TCRdb with MiXCR from the 5' RACE reads. The sample holds 700,000 or so distinct CDR3 sequences, 8.6% seen once. Another study also made use of these data, one on yellow fever vaccine responses in identical twins.

Sequencing was performed on PBMCs. All receptors come from a woman under 30 in good health. The CDR3 runs from the conserved cysteine through the conserved F or W. D genes are given only for firm matches. Rows give clone size only sometimes, using once, few, many, or a class for an expanded clone.

length	size	V	J	D	CDR3	DNA
17	few	TRBV20-1	TRBJ2-7	TRBD2	CSASGAGGRLIPPEQYF	TGCAGTGCTAGTGGGGCGGGGGGGCGTTTAATCCCCCCCGAGCAGTACTTC
14	few	TRBV20-1	TRBJ2-7	TRBD2	CSARGATSGYEQYF	TGCAGTGCTAGAGGCGCGACTAGCGGCTACGAGCAGTACTTC
15	many	TRBV28	TRBJ2-1	TRBD1	CASSLLGTGDEEQFF	TGTGCCAGCAGTCTGCTTGGGACAGGGGACGAAGAGCAGTTCTTC
14	few	TRBV12-3/TRBV12-4	TRBJ1-6	NA	CASRAGEGNSPLHF	TGTGCCAGCAGGGCAGGGGAAGGTAATTCACCCCTCCACTTT
18	many	TRBV29-1	TRBJ2-3	TRBD1	CSVEDLPVGQGFTDTQYF	TGCAGCGTTGAAGATCTGCCTGTGGGACAGGGGTTTACAGATACGCAGTATTTT
15	NA	TRBV11-2	TRBJ2-3	NA	CASSFGVTSTDTQYF	TGTGCCAGCAGCTTCGGGGTTACTAGCACAGATACGCAGTATTTT
16	NA	TRBV6-2/TRBV6-3	TRBJ2-1	TRBD2	CASSYTWEGLGSEQFF	TGTGCCAGCAGTTACACGTGGGAGGGCCTAGGAAGTGAGCAGTTCTTC
14	few	TRBV20-1	TRBJ2-7	TRBD1	CSAPGQVGSYEQYF	TGCAGTGCTCCGGGACAGGTCGGCTCCTACGAGCAGTACTTC
16	NA	TRBV4-1	TRBJ2-3	TRBD2	CASSQEMRERADTQYF	TGCGCCAGCAGCCAAGAGATGCGGGAGCGGGCAGATACGCAGTATTTT
15	few	TRBV5-1	TRBJ2-7	TRBD2	CASSVTSFPSYEQYF	TGCGCCAGCAGCGTGACTAGCTTCCCGTCCTACGAGCAGTACTTC
13	NA	TRBV5-1	TRBJ2-7	NA	CASSRGLLYEQYF	TGCGCCAGCAGCAGGGGCCTGCTGTACGAGCAGTACTTC
14	few	TRBV28	TRBJ1-5	NA	CASSSTDSNQPQHF	TGTGCCAGCAGTTCCACAGATAGCAATCAGCCCCAGCATTTT
14	few	TRBV2	TRBJ1-2	NA	CASRERGHNYGYTF	TGTGCCAGCAGGGAGAGGGGACACAACTATGGCTACACCTTC
14	few	TRBV7-2	TRBJ2-7	NA	CASSTTGFSYEQYF	TGTGCCAGCAGCACTACAGGTTTCTCCTACGAGCAGTACTTC
17	NA	TRBV5-1	TRBJ2-7	TRBD2	CASSPGHHSGTSGEQYF	TGCGCCAGCAGCCCCGGGCACCACTCCGGGACTAGCGGTGAGCAGTACTTC
15	many	TRBV12-3/TRBV12-4	TRBJ1-5	NA	CASSLGTYSNQPQHF	TGTGCCAGCAGTTTGGGCACGTATAGCAATCAGCCCCAGCATTTT
15	many	TRBV7-2	TRBJ2-3	TRBD2	CASSRSGGPRDTQYF	TGTGCCAGCAGCCGGAGCGGGGGGCCGCGAGATACGCAGTATTTT
15	many	TRBV7-2	TRBJ2-2	NA	CASSLIPGNTGELFF	TGTGCCAGCAGCTTAATCCCGGGGAACACCGGGGAGCTGTTTTTT
16	many	TRBV7-9	TRBJ2-3	TRBD2	CASSLILRGSTDTQYF	TGTGCCAGCAGCTTAATCCTGCGGGGGAGCACAGATACGCAGTATTTT
14	NA	TRBV10-3	TRBJ2-7	NA	CAISDPAILYEQYF	TGTGCCATCAGTGATCCAGCGATCTTGTACGAGCAGTACTTC
14	NA	TRBV20-1	TRBJ2-3	TRBD2	CSALPSGNTDTQYF	TGCAGTGCTCTCCCTAGCGGAAACACAGATACGCAGTATTTT
14	NA	TRBV7-2	TRBJ2-1	NA	CASSSLESYNEQFF	TGTGCCAGCAGCTCCCTGGAAAGCTACAATGAGCAGTTCTTC
14	NA	TRBV7-2	TRBJ2-2	NA	CASSMTANTGELFF	TGTGCCAGCAGCATGACTGCGAACACCGGGGAGCTGTTTTTT
17	few	TRBV7-7	TRBJ2-2	NA	CASSLAGQGLNTGELFF	TGTGCTAGCAGCTTAGCGGGACAGGGACTGAACACCGGGGAGCTGTTTTTT
15	NA	TRBV6-1	TRBJ1-1	TRBD1	CASTPGQGGNTEAFF	TGTGCCAGCACCCCGGGACAGGGAGGGAACACTGAAGCTTTCTTT
13	NA	TRBV6-6	TRBJ2-7	NA	CAADRGGTYEQYF	TGTGCCGCCGACCGGGGTGGGACCTACGAGCAGTACTTC
14	many	TRBV12-3/TRBV12-4	TRBJ2-7	TRBD2	CASKRAGGPYEQYF	TGTGCCAGCAAACGAGCGGGAGGGCCCTACGAGCAGTACTTC
16	few	TRBV7-3	TRBJ2-2	TRBD2	CASSLISGANTGELFF	TGTGCCAGCAGCTTAATCAGCGGGGCGAACACCGGGGAGCTGTTTTTT
19	few	TRBV20-1	TRBJ2-1	TRBD2	CSARVFGGGPTYSYNEQFF	TGCAGTGCTAGAGTCTTTGGCGGGGGACCAACCTACTCCTACAATGAGCAGTTCTTC
16	few	TRBV5-1	TRBJ1-6	TRBD1	CASSLVGTGIGSPLHF	TGCGCCAGCAGCTTGGTCGGGACAGGGATAGGTTCACCCCTCCACTTT
12	NA	TRBV6-5	TRBJ2-7	NA	CASSYPGNEQYF	TGTGCCAGCAGTTACCCGGGAAACGAGCAGTACTTC
12	many	TRBV19	TRBJ1-1	NA	CASSRENTEAFF	TGTGCCAGCAGCCGGGAAAACACTGAAGCTTTCTTT
15	many	TRBV7-9	TRBJ2-5	TRBD1	CASSFGTGSSETQYF	TGTGCCAGCAGCTTCGGGACAGGGAGTTCGGAGACCCAGTACTTC
14	many	TRBV5-1	TRBJ1-1	TRBD1	CASSLTGGGTEAFF	TGCGCCAGCAGCTTGACAGGGGGAGGAACTGAAGCTTTCTTT
14	NA	TRBV12-3/TRBV12-4	TRBJ2-5	TRBD2	CASSYTSGQETQYF	TGTGCCAGCAGTTATACTAGCGGGCAAGAGACCCAGTACTTC
17	NA	TRBV11-2	TRBJ2-6	NA	CASSLFGRAGGANVLTF	TGTGCCAGCAGCTTATTTGGCAGGGCGGGAGGGGCCAACGTCCTGACTTTC
13	few	TRBV4-3	TRBJ2-3	NA	CASSQGGTTTQYF	TGCGCCAGCAGCCAAGGCGGGACCACTACGCAGTATTTT
16	few	TRBV18	TRBJ2-4	NA	CASSRRLGADLDIQYF	TGTGCCAGCTCACGCCGACTGGGGGCGGACTTGGACATTCAGTACTTC
15	few	TRBV12-3/TRBV12-4	TRBJ2-3	NA	CASSRSAPLTDTQYF	TGTGCCAGCAGCCGCTCGGCCCCGCTCACAGATACGCAGTATTTT
17	few	TRBV9	TRBJ2-7	NA	CASSVVRGHPSSYEQYF	TGTGCCAGCAGCGTAGTCCGCGGACACCCGAGCTCCTACGAGCAGTACTTC
13	NA	TRBV27	TRBJ2-7	NA	CASSLSGLHEQYF	TGTGCCAGCAGTTTATCAGGGTTACACGAGCAGTACTTC
15	few	TRBV10-3	TRBJ1-1	TRBD1	CAISESLGQGREAFF	TGTGCCATCAGTGAGTCACTCGGACAGGGGCGTGAAGCTTTCTTT
15	NA	TRBV4-3	TRBJ2-7	TRBD1	CASSPGQESSYEQYF	TGCGCCAGCAGCCCAGGACAGGAGAGCTCCTACGAGCAGTACTTC
12	few	TRBV20-1	TRBJ2-4	NA	CSASEGVNIQYF	TGCAGTGCTAGTGAAGGGGTTAACATTCAGTACTTC
16	few	TRBV24-1	TRBJ2-1	TRBD1	CATSGPRGQGRNEQFF	TGTGCCACCAGTGGGCCACGAGGACAGGGGCGTAATGAGCAGTTCTTC
14	NA	TRBV7-6	TRBJ2-7	NA	CASSPGDGTYEQYF	TGTGCCAGCAGCCCGGGGGACGGAACCTACGAGCAGTACTTC